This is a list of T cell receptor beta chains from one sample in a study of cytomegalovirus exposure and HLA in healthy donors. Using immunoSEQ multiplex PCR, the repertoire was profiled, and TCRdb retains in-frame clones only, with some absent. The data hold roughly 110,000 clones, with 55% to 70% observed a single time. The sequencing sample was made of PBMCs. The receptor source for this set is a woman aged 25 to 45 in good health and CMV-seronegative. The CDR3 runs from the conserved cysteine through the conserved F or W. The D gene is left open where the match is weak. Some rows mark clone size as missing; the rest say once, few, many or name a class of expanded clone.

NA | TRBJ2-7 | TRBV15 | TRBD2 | TGTGCCACCAGCAGAGCGGGGCGGGAGTTGTTCTACGAGCAGTACTTC | CATSRAGRELFYEQYF
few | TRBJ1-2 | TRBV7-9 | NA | TGTGCCAGCAGCAGCGAAAGGGAGGGCTACACCTTC | CASSSEREGYTF
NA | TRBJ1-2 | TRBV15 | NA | TGTGCCACCAGCAGGGAATATCAGGGTGGCTATGGCTACACCTTC | CATSREYQGGYGYTF
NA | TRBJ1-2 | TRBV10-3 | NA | TGTGCCATCAGTGAGTCCGGGTTTTACTATGGCTACACCTTC | CAISESGFYYGYTF
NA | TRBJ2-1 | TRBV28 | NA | TGTGCCAGCAGTCTAGCTAGGAGCTCCTACAATGAGCAGTTCTTC | CASSLARSSYNEQFF
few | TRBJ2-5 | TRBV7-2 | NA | TGTGCCAGCAGCTTTCTCGGTGAAGAGACCCAGTACTTC | CASSFLGEETQYF
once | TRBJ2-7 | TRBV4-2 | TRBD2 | TGTGCCAGCAGCCAAGATCTGACCGGGAGGGGGTTGTACGAGCAGTACTTC | CASSQDLTGRGLYEQYF
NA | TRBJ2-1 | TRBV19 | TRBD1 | TGTGCCAGTACTGTAGGGGGCAAGGGTGAGCAGTTCTTC | CASTVGGKGEQFF
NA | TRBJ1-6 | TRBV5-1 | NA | TGCGCCAGCAGCTTGGGGCCCTTTTACGCAGGGGTTACTTCACCCCTCCACTTT | CASSLGPFYAGVTSPLHF
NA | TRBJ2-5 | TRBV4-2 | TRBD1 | TGTGCCAGCAGCCAAAAAGGACAGGCCAGATCCGAGACCCAGTACTTC | CASSQKGQARSETQYF
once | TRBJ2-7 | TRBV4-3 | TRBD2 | TGCGCCAGCAGCCAGCGGGAGGGCCCCTACGAGCAGTACTTC | CASSQREGPYEQYF
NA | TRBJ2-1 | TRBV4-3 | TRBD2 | TGCGCCAGCAGCCAAGATTCGGCGGGAGGTCTCTACAATGAGCAGTTCTTC | CASSQDSAGGLYNEQFF
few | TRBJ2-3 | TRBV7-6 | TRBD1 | TGTGCCAGCAGCTGGGACAGGAGCACAGATACGCAGTATTTT | CASSWDRSTDTQYF
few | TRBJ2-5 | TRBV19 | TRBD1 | TGTGCCAGTAGTAGGAGAAAAGGGGGCGCGGAGACCCAGTACTTC | CASSRRKGGAETQYF
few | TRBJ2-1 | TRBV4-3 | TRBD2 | TGCGCCAGCAGCCCGCCCCTAGCGGGAGGCTACAATGAGCAGTTCTTC | CASSPPLAGGYNEQFF
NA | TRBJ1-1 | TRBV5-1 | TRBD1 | TGCGCCAGCAGCTCAGAAGCAGGGGGCACTGAAGCTTTCTTT | CASSSEAGGTEAFF
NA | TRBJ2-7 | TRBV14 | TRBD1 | TGTGCCAGCAGCCAAGTGCGGGACAGGGAGTACGAGCAGTACTTC | CASSQVRDREYEQYF
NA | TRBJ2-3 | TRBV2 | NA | TGTGCCAGCAGTGAACACAGGGATACGCAGTATTTT | CASSEHRDTQYF
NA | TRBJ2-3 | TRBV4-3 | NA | TGCGCCAGCAGCCAAGCACCAGCGACGGGAGATACGCAGTATTTT | CASSQAPATGDTQYF
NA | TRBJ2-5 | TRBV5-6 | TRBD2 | TGTGCCAGCAGCTTGGCCGTTCAGGCTTGGGGCGGGGGAGAGACCCAGTACTTC | CASSLAVQAWGGGETQYF
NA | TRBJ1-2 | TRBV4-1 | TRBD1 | TGCGCCAGCAGCCAAGATACGGGACAGGGGGTGGCTGGCTACACCTTC | CASSQDTGQGVAGYTF
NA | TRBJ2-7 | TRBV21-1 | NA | TGTGCCAGCAGCAAAGATACAGGGCTAAACTACGAGCAGTACTTC | CASSKDTGLNYEQYF
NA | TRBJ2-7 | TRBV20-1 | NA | TGCAGTGCTAGTCGGGACGAGCAGTACTTC | CSASRDEQYF
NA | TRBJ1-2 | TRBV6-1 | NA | TGTGCCAGCAGGACACAATCTAACTATGGCTACACCTTC | CASRTQSNYGYTF
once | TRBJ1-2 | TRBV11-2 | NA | TGTGCCAGCAGCGACTTTGGGACGGGGGATGGCTACACCTTC | CASSDFGTGDGYTF
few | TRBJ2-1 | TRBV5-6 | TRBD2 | TGTGCCAGCAGCTTGTTGTCCGGACTAGCATGGGGCAGTGAGCAGTTCTTC | CASSLLSGLAWGSEQFF
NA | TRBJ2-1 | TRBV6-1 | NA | TGTGCCAGCAGTGAACCCGCGGTAGCGGTCAATGAGCAGTTCTTC | CASSEPAVAVNEQFF
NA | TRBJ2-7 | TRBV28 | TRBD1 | TGTGCCAGCAGTCCAACCCGACAGGGTTTGGAGCAGTACTTC | CASSPTRQGLEQYF
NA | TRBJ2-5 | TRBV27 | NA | TGTGCCAGCAGTTTGAACAGGGAAGAGACCCAGTACTTC | CASSLNREETQYF